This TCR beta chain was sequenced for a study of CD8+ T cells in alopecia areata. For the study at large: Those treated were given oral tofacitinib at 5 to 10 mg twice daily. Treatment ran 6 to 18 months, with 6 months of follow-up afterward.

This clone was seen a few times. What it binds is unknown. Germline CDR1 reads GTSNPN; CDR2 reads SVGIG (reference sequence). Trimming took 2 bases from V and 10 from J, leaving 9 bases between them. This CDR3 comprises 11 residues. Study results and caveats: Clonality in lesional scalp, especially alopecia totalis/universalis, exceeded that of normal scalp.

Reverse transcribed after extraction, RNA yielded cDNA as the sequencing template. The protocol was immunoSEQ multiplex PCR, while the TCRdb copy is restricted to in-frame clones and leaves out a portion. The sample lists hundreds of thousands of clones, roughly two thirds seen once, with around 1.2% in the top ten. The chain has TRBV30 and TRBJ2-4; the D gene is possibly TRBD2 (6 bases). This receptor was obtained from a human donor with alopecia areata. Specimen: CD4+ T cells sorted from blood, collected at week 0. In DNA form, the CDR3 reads TGTGCCTGGAGTCTTGGGAGGATTCAGTACTTC. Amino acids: CAWSLGRIQYF.